This record looks at one T cell receptor (beta chain) sequence and its context. Its binding antigen is unknown. The input lacks base qualities; no much larger clone sits a single base away. This specimen comes from a study of T cells in Graves' hyperthyroidism and ophthalmopathy (dated by TCRdb to between 2019 and 2020). At the level of the whole study: TCR V-J signatures able to tell the groups apart were searched for in a discovery cohort of 90 to 100 patients, of whom 40 to 45 had Graves' ophthalmopathy and 55 to 60 had stable Graves' hyperthyroidism. An independent validation cohort of some 18 hyperthyroidism patients and roughly 16 patients who later progressed to ophthalmopathy tested prospective prediction of ophthalmopathy. The 90 to 100 discovery patients were randomly divided into training and test sets at a 7:3 ratio. In several Graves' hyperthyroidism patients, the study also compared T-cell repertoires from thyroid tissue with T-cell repertoires from blood. After sampling, hyperthyroidism patients received methimazole starting at 30 mg daily, and ophthalmopathy patients received high-dose intravenous methylprednisolone. According to the paper, TCR Vbeta CDR3 sequencing was carried out on 135 peripheral blood samples, which came from more than 40 ophthalmopathy, approximately 78 hyperthyroidism and approximately 17 progressor patients.

What the authors observed across the whole study: In validation, the model predicted progression to ophthalmopathy with 55% to 71% sensitivity and around 72% specificity, a median of roughly seven months before onset. No statistical method was used to fix the sample size in advance, and group allocation was not hidden from the investigators. Most expanded thyroid clonotypes (frequency above 0.001) were also detected in blood, a finding suggesting that blood repertoires may reflect thyroid immune responses. In cross-validation, a model built on a 13 V-J signature told ophthalmopathy apart from stable hyperthyroidism with 85% to 90% sensitivity and about 81% specificity, and in testing the same model reached 80%/75%.

The junction carries 14 bases between V and J, which are trimmed by 2 bases and 4 bases respectively. The CDR3 goes from the cysteine to the phenylalanine over 14 residues. Just CDR3 DNA is preserved here, 42 bases in frame from base 1. CDR1 and CDR2 are read off the germline V gene (reference sequence) as DFQATT and SNEGSKA. The TCR beta CDR3 regions were amplified from the RNA transcripts. A first-round RT-PCR of the TCR CDR3 used the HTBI primer set with the Qiagen OneStep RT-PCR kit. Libraries were constructed in a second round of multiplex PCR, after which size selection and purification were carried out. Sequencing of the libraries was done on an Illumina HiSeq2000 using paired-end 100 bp reads. The published analysis was carried out like this. SOAPnuke was used to process the raw data, removing reads that contained adapters or uncalled bases, had a mean Phred below 15, or lacked an exact match to the constant primer or identifier. High-quality paired reads were merged with COPE v1.2.5, and unique nucleotide sequences were defined as clonotypes. MiTCR v1.1 was used to align the clonotypes against IMGT TRBV, TRBD and TRBJ reference segments. Analysis was restricted to V-J combinations with a frequency above 0.0001, which covered about 99% of repertoires. A TCS score was defined as the ratio of F50 (clonal expansion) to E x V (chaos), with BLOSUM62-based TCRdist applied between CDR3 peptides within each V-J. Welch's t-statistics and random forest reduced just over 500 V-J features to roughly 13, which were used in a naive Bayes classifier (R e1071). The Morisita-Horn index was used to measure how similar the thyroid and blood repertoires were. TCRdb reprocessing: public reads trimmed at Q25 with fastp, clones called with MiXCR, in-frame beta chains kept. Each record represents a unique CDR3 protein, reported with the most common genes and DNA among its rows. The V and J calls here are based on TCRdb, not the publication. The sample yields approximately 510,000 distinct CDR3 sequences; 46% were counted once. Around 44% of the sample lies in the top ten.

Patients with uncontrolled infections, other autoimmune diseases, pregnancy or lactation were excluded. Diagnoses were established on the basis of clinical symptoms, serum thyroxine and TRAb, thyroid ultrasound, and orbital computed tomography. Trizol reagent was used to extract total RNA, and RNA quality was then checked on an Agilent 2100 Bioanalyzer. The chain uses TRBV20-1 and TRBJ1-2; perhaps TRBD1 is the D gene, with 5 bases matching. The sequence was obtained from an adult woman with Graves' disease, either hyperthyroidism or ophthalmopathy (not recorded which). Material: peripheral blood or thyroid tissue (not recorded which). At the DNA level, the sequence is TGCAGTGCTAGAACCCCCTCTGGGGGCTATGGCTACACCTTC. Its product reads: CSARTPSGGYGYTF.